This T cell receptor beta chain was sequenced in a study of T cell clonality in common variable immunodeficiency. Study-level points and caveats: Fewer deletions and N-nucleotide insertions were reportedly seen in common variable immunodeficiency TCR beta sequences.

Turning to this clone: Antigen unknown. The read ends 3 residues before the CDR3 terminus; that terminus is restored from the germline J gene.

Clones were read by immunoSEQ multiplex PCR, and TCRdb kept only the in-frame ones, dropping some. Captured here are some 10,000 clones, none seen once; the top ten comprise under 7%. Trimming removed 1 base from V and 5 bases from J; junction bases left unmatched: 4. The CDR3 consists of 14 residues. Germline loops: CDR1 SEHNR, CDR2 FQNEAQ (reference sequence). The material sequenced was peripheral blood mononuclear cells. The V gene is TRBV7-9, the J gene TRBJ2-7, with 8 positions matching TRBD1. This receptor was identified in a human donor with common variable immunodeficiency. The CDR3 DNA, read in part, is TGTGCCAGCAGCTTAGGGACAGGGATCCACGAG. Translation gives CASSLGTGIHE. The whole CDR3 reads CASSLGTGIHEQYF.